A selection of T cell receptor beta chains follows, all from one sample in a study of identical twins. A single record per CDR3 protein comes from TCRdb applying MiXCR to the 5' RACE reads. The data show roughly 470,000 distinct CDR3 sequences, with 14% seen just once and approximately 0.98% held by the top ten. These data also formed part of another study, on yellow fever vaccine responses in identical twins.

Sequencing was performed on CD4+ T cells sorted from blood. The receptor source for this set is a woman between 18 and 30 years old in good health. Both conserved end residues are part of each CDR3. Fields, in order: V gene, D gene, clone size, J gene, CDR3 protein, CDR3 DNA. The D gene is left open where the match is weak. Rows may omit the clone size; those that give it use once, few, many or a size class.

V gene: TRBV7-9; D gene: NA; clone size: NA; J gene: TRBJ1-2; CDR3 protein: CASSLAQGYGYTF; CDR3 DNA: TGTGCCAGCAGCTTAGCGCAAGGTTATGGCTACACCTTC
V gene: TRBV10-1; D gene: NA; clone size: few; J gene: TRBJ2-2; CDR3 protein: CASSEEKGQPIHTSNTGELFF; CDR3 DNA: TGCGCCAGCAGTGAGGAAAAGGGACAACCGATCCACACTTCGAACACCGGGGAGCTGTTTTTT
V gene: TRBV9; D gene: NA; clone size: many; J gene: TRBJ2-5; CDR3 protein: CASSVGIAQETQYF; CDR3 DNA: TGTGCCAGCAGCGTAGGTATTGCGCAAGAGACCCAGTACTTC
V gene: TRBV6-6; D gene: TRBD1; clone size: NA; J gene: TRBJ1-1; CDR3 protein: CASRTGVAEAFF; CDR3 DNA: TGTGCCAGCAGGACAGGGGTGGCTGAAGCTTTCTTT
V gene: TRBV10-3; D gene: NA; clone size: many; J gene: TRBJ1-1; CDR3 protein: CAIRGLNTEAFF; CDR3 DNA: TGTGCCATCAGAGGGCTGAACACTGAAGCTTTCTTT
V gene: TRBV6-2/TRBV6-3; D gene: NA; clone size: few; J gene: TRBJ2-1; CDR3 protein: CASSPGGDNNEQFF; CDR3 DNA: TGTGCCAGCAGCCCCGGAGGAGACAACAATGAGCAGTTCTTC
V gene: TRBV12-3/TRBV12-4; D gene: NA; clone size: NA; J gene: TRBJ2-1; CDR3 protein: CASSRLDNEQFF; CDR3 DNA: TGTGCCAGCAGTCGACTGGACAATGAGCAGTTCTTC
V gene: TRBV6-5; D gene: NA; clone size: NA; J gene: TRBJ2-5; CDR3 protein: CASSYQDAGTQYF; CDR3 DNA: TGTGCCAGCAGTTACCAGGACGCCGGGACCCAGTACTTC
V gene: TRBV6-2/TRBV6-3; D gene: NA; clone size: few; J gene: TRBJ1-1; CDR3 protein: CASSYRDNTEAFF; CDR3 DNA: TGTGCCAGCAGTTACCGGGACAACACTGAAGCTTTCTTT
V gene: TRBV10-3; D gene: NA; clone size: few; J gene: TRBJ2-7; CDR3 protein: CAISGAGTYEQYF; CDR3 DNA: TGTGCCATCAGTGGGGCAGGCACCTACGAGCAGTACTTC
V gene: TRBV5-4; D gene: TRBD1; clone size: NA; J gene: TRBJ2-3; CDR3 protein: CASRLDTGQSTDTQYF; CDR3 DNA: TGTGCCAGCAGATTAGATACGGGACAGAGCACAGATACGCAGTATTTT
V gene: TRBV28; D gene: NA; clone size: NA; J gene: TRBJ2-3; CDR3 protein: CASRGGGSTDTQYF; CDR3 DNA: TGTGCCAGCAGGGGAGGGGGAAGCACAGATACGCAGTATTTT
V gene: TRBV28; D gene: NA; clone size: few; J gene: TRBJ2-7; CDR3 protein: CASSLDWQKAYEQYF; CDR3 DNA: TGTGCCAGCAGTTTGGATTGGCAGAAGGCCTACGAGCAGTACTTC
V gene: TRBV18; D gene: NA; clone size: many; J gene: TRBJ2-5; CDR3 protein: CASSPLRETQYF; CDR3 DNA: TGTGCCAGCTCACCCCTCCGCGAGACCCAGTACTTC
V gene: TRBV12-3/TRBV12-4; D gene: NA; clone size: many; J gene: TRBJ2-5; CDR3 protein: CASRAAETQYF; CDR3 DNA: TGTGCCTCCCGGGCAGCGGAGACCCAGTACTTC